This T cell receptor beta chain was captured in a study of shared clonotypes between healthy human individuals. Produced via immunoSEQ multiplex PCR; TCRdb's table is partial and in-frame only. Of a few million clones in the sample, under 97% were seen once. CD45RA-negative memory and CD45RA+ naive subsets were split from the CD4+ cells. The source material was naive CD4+ T cells sorted from blood. The subset denotes: CD45RA+ positively selected. The receptor comes from a man aged 18 to 29 in good health.

The CDR3 loop reads CAWKRRSYEQYF. As DNA, the CDR3 is TGTGCCTGGAAAAGGCGCTCCTACGAGCAGTACTTC. The V gene is TRBV30, the J gene TRBJ2-7, with D unclear. The CDR3 has 12 amino acids. Trimming left V 4 bases short and J 0 bases short, with 7 bases between. From germline, CDR1 is GTSNPN and CDR2 SVGIG (reference sequence).